One sample yielded the 25 T cell receptor beta chains listed below, sequenced in a study of OX40 agonist ivuxolimab in advanced cancers. Using immunoSEQ multiplex PCR, the repertoire was profiled, and TCRdb retains in-frame clones only, with some absent. The top ten clones hold 3.4% of a sample with tens of thousands of clones, 88% of them seen once. The sample here was CD4+ or CD8+ T cells sorted from blood, taken in a trial of the OX40 agonist ivuxolimab. These receptors were obtained from an adult with an advanced solid tumor such as melanoma, head and neck, liver or kidney cancer.

The chain couples TRBV7-8 to TRBJ1-5, with 8 bases fitting TRBD1. Germline V CDR1 and CDR2: SGHVS, FQNEAQ. The ends lost 10 bases at V and 2 bases at J; junction bases unmatched: 4. This CDR3 spans 13 amino acids. CDR3 sequence reads: CATGQGRNQPQHF. The CDR3 region has the DNA TGTGCCACCGGACAGGGACGCAATCAGCCCCAGCATTTT.

The chain recombines TRBV7-9 with TRBJ1-3, with D perhaps matching TRBD1 (5 bases). Germline V gene lookup returns CDR1 SEHNR and CDR2 FQNEAQ (reference sequence). The CDR3 contains 14 residues. V gave up 5 bases and J gave up 0 bases, with 8 bases separating them. The CDR3 loop is CASSLGVSGNTIYF. Here the CDR3 DNA reads TGTGCCAGCAGCCTGGGGGTCTCTGGAAACACCATATATTTT.

This chain connects TRBV30 to TRBJ1-1; no firm D call. The germline V gene has CDR1 GTSNPN and CDR2 SVGIG (reference sequence). The V end was cut by 4 bases, the J end by 5 bases, with 8 bases between. There are 11 residues in the CDR3. CDR3 in amino acids: CAWISQTEAFF. The DNA for the CDR3 is TGTGCCTGGATATCACAGACTGAAGCTTTCTTT.

About this clone itself: At one of its ends the junction is not consistent with the germline gene, which may arise from a read error. The chain links TRBV2 to TRBJ2-1, with 8 bases fitting TRBD2. Germline V lookup: CDR1 SNHLY, CDR2 FYNNEI. The CDR3 covers 11 residues. In DNA form, the CDR3 reads TGTGCCAGCAGGGAGACTAGCGACCTGCTCTTC. It codes for CASRETSDLLF.

The gene calls are TRBV13 and TRBJ2-7, with unresolved D. Germline lookup yields CDR1 PRHDT and CDR2 FYEKMQ (reference sequence). The germline V and J ends were trimmed by 4 bases and 3 bases, with 16 bases remaining between them. The CDR3 extends over 15 amino acids. CDR3 residues: CASSSRATHGYEQYF. In DNA, the CDR3 is TGTGCCAGCAGCTCCCGGGCCACACACGGCTACGAGCAGTACTTC.

This clone has a handful of counts. The chain has TRBV18 and TRBJ2-7, with 9 positions matching TRBD1. The CDR3 has 14 residues. V was pared by 6 bases and J by 5 bases, with 8 bases of the junction left unmatched. The germline CDR1 and CDR2 sequences are KGHSH and LQKENI. This CDR3 reads CASSGQGVRDEQYF. The CDR3 region has the DNA TGTGCCAGCTCGGGACAGGGAGTGAGGGACGAGCAGTACTTC.

The gene calls are TRBV2 and TRBJ1-1; perhaps TRBD1 as D (6 bases). Trimming left V 6 bases short and J 3 bases short, with 11 bases between. Per the germline V gene, CDR1 is SNHLY and CDR2 is FYNNEI. This CDR3 spans 13 amino acids. The DNA for the CDR3 is TGTGCCAGCAGGGGTTCAGGGGACACTGAAGCTTTCTTT. This translates into CASRGSGDTEAFF. Combining the CDR3 with reference TRBV2 and TRBJ1-1 gives the whole variable domain EPEVTQTPSHQVTQMGQEVILRCVPISNHLYFYWYRQILGQKVEFLVSFYNNEISEKSEIFDDQFSVERPDGSNFTLKIRSTKLEDSAMYFCASRGSGDTEAFFGQGTRLTVV.

CDR3 nucleotide sequence: TGTGCCAGCAGTCGAGTGACGGGGGCTAGGGCTTTTTACGAGCAGTACTTC. It codes for CASSRVTGARAFYEQYF. V and J are TRBV4-2 and TRBJ2-7, with D perhaps matching TRBD1 or TRBD2 (6 bases each). V lost 6 bases and J lost 4, with 25 bases in between. The CDR3 consists of 17 residues. CDR1 is LGHNA, CDR2 YNFKEQ, per germline.

The rearrangement uses TRBV28 and TRBJ1-1; D remains unclear. The CDR3 runs to 13 residues. Germline V gene sequence: CDR1 MDHEN, CDR2 SYDVKM. Trimming pared 7 bases from V and 3 bases from J, leaving 12 bases between. In DNA form, the CDR3 reads TGTGCCAGCACTTCTGGGAAGGACACTGAAGCTTTCTTT. This sequence encodes CASTSGKDTEAFF.

This rearrangement joins TRBV19 to TRBJ1-6; D unresolved. The CDR3 is 16 residues long. The germline V gene has CDR1 LNHDA and CDR2 SQIVND (reference sequence). With 10 bases removed from V and 7 bases from J, the gap between germline ends came to 23 bases. The DNA for the CDR3 is TGTGCCACAACGAGAAGGAAAAGGGAAACCAATTCACCCCTCCACTTT. It is translated as CATTRRKRETNSPLHF. The variable domain in full, completed from reference TRBV19 and TRBJ1-6, reads DGGITQSPKYLFRKEGQNVTLSCEQNLNHDAMYWYRQDPGQGLRLIYYSQIVNDFQKGDIAEGYSVSREKKESFPLTVTSAQKNPTAFYLCATTRRKRETNSPLHFGNGTRLTVT.

This clone was counted between two and nine times. The chain links TRBV9 to TRBJ1-5, with unresolved D. V was clipped by 4 bases and J by 0 bases, with 8 bases between them. Germline CDR1 is SGDLS and CDR2 is YYNGEE. The CDR3 totals 14 residues. Here the CDR3 DNA reads TGTGCCAGCAGCCTGGCAGATAGCAATCAGCCCCAGCATTTT. It specifies CASSLADSNQPQHF.

The chain recombines TRBV10-1 with TRBJ2-4; 8 bases are shared with TRBD1. This CDR3 comprises 18 residues. With V trimmed by 9 bases and J by 2 bases, 18 bases remained unmatched. CDR1 and CDR2 from the germline V gene are WNHNN and SYGVQD (reference sequence). The CDR3 region is CASPGGDRGPFTKNIQYF. As DNA, the CDR3 is TGCGCCAGTCCCGGGGGAGACAGGGGACCCTTTACCAAAAACATTCAGTACTTC.

The rearrangement joins TRBV4-1 to TRBJ1-5; D uncertain. V was pared by 0 bases and J by 0 bases, with 15 bases between. CDR3 length: 18 residues. Germline loops: CDR1 MGHRA, CDR2 YSYEKL. This chain's CDR3 is CASSQDPSGLYSNQPQHF. CDR3 DNA: TGCGCCAGCAGCCAAGATCCCAGCGGTCTTTATAGCAATCAGCCCCAGCATTTT.

J is TRBJ2-5 and V is TRBV18, with TRBD2 as a possible D gene (6 bases). The CDR3 has 13 residues. Looked up from germline, CDR1 is KGHSH and CDR2 is LQKENI. The V end lost 2 bases, the J end lost 5 bases, and 9 bases lay between the germline ends. This chain's CDR3 is CASSPGGTETQYF. CDR3 coding DNA: TGTGCCAGCTCACCAGGGGGGACGGAGACCCAGTACTTC.

V usage is TRBV15 and J usage is TRBJ2-2; D not certain. Per germline, CDR1 LNHNV and CDR2 YYDKDF (reference sequence). The CDR3 sequence is 14 residues long. The ends were cut back, 1 base at V and 6 bases at J, with 9 bases in the middle. The CDR3 coding sequence is TGTGCCACCAGCAGAGGGGATCAGGCCGGGGAGCTGTTTTTT. As protein: CATSRGDQAGELFF.

This clone has a single count. This sequence joins TRBV5-1 and TRBJ2-2; 8 nucleotides match TRBD1. Germline V gene sequence: CDR1 SGHRS, CDR2 YFSETQ. The V gene end was trimmed by 3 bases and the J gene end by 4 bases; junction bases not matched to a gene: 8. This CDR3 contains 16 residues. This chain's CDR3 is CASSSGDRRGTGELFF. The CDR3 nucleotides read TGCGCCAGCAGCTCTGGGGACAGGAGGGGCACCGGGGAGCTGTTTTTT. Using reference TRBV5-1 and TRBJ2-2 for the parts outside the CDR3, the full variable domain is KAGVTQTPRYLIKTRGQQVTLSCSPISGHRSVSWYQQTPGQGLQFLFEYFSETQRNKGNFPGRFSGRQFSNSRSEMNVSTLELGDSALYLCASSSGDRRGTGELFFGEGSRLTVL.

The chain has TRBV12-5 and TRBJ2-3; TRBD2 might be the D (7 bases). V lost 6 bases and J 6 bases, leaving 19 bases between the germline ends. CDR1 is LGHNT, CDR2 FRNRAP, per germline. This CDR3 is built from 15 residues. The CDR3 DNA reads TGTGCTAGTGGGCTCTCGCCGGGGGGCCAGGATACGCAGTATTTT. Protein sequence: CASGLSPGGQDTQYF.

In nucleotides, the CDR3 is TGTGCCAGCAGTAGAGCGCAGGGGACCCAGTACTTC. The encoded protein is CASSRAQGTQYF. The V gene is TRBV28, the J gene TRBJ2-5; possible D gene TRBD1, 5 bases. Between the trimmed V and J ends, which lost 5 bases and 7 bases, there was a span of 11 bases. Germline CDR1 and CDR2: MDHEN and SYDVKM. The CDR3 consists of 12 residues.

The chain is built from TRBV19 and TRBJ1-1, with 10 nucleotides matching TRBD1. The CDR3 runs 16 residues. V shed 5 bases, J shed 3 bases, and the junction held 9 bases outside the gene matches. Germline loops: CDR1 LNHDA, CDR2 SQIVND (reference sequence). The CDR3 loop reads CASSVPSGTGDTEAFF. CDR3 coding DNA: TGTGCCAGTAGTGTGCCTTCCGGGACAGGGGACACTGAAGCTTTCTTT.

The chain combines TRBV6-5 with TRBJ2-5; a weak D match, TRBD2 (5 bases). CDR3 size: 12 residues. Germline V CDR1 and CDR2: MNHEY, SVGAGI. V lost 5 bases, J lost 5 bases, and 9 bases lay in between. CDR3 nucleotides: TGTGCCAGCAGTGCCCGGAGGGAGACCCAGTACTTC. Residues: CASSARRETQYF.

This sequence joins TRBV5-6 and TRBJ2-2; 8 positions match TRBD1. The CDR3 length is 14 residues. Trimming at V came to 0 bases and at J to 6 bases, leaving 1 base not matched to a gene. CDR1 is SGHDT and CDR2 is YYEEEE in the germline V gene. The CDR3 nucleotides read TGTGCCAGCAGCTTGGGGACAGGGCCCGGGGAGCTGTTTTTT. Amino acids: CASSLGTGPGELFF.

The chain links TRBV7-9 to TRBJ2-5; no firm D call. V gave up 5 bases and J gave up 5 bases, with 21 bases separating them. This CDR3 is 16 amino acids long. Per the germline V gene, CDR1 is SEHNR and CDR2 is FQNEAQ (reference sequence). In nucleotides, the CDR3 is TGTGCCAGCAGCCCCCTACCCGACCGCTTCGGGGAGACCCAGTACTTC. Translating gives CASSPLPDRFGETQYF. The variable domain in full, completed from reference TRBV7-9 and TRBJ2-5, reads DTGVSQNPRHKITKRGQNVTFRCDPISEHNRLYWYRQTLGQGPEFLTYFQNEAQLEKSRLLSDRFSAERPKGSFSTLEIQRTEQGDSAMYLCASSPLPDRFGETQYFGPGTRLLVL.

V usage is TRBV14 and J usage is TRBJ2-5, with 10 bases identical to TRBD2. CDR1 and CDR2 (germline): SGHDN, FVKESK. This CDR3 region has 16 residues. The V and J ends lost 0 bases and 1 base, in that order; junction bases with no gene match: 2. CDR3 sequence: CASSQDSGRPQETQYF. The CDR3 DNA sequence: TGTGCCAGCAGCCAAGATAGCGGGAGGCCCCAAGAGACCCAGTACTTC. Full variable domain (remainder filled in from reference TRBV14 and TRBJ2-5): EAGVTQFPSHSVIEKGQTVTLRCDPISGHDNLYWYRRVMGKEIKFLLHFVKESKQDESGMPNNRFLAERTGGTYSTLKVQPAELEDSGVYFCASSQDSGRPQETQYFGPGTRLLVL.

The chain joins TRBV9 to TRBJ2-1; D not certain. V lost 0 bases to trimming and J lost 5 bases, with 12 bases between them. The CDR3 totals 15 residues. Germline values: CDR1 SGDLS, CDR2 YYNGEE. This chain's CDR3 is CASSVDPNRDNEQFF. The CDR3 nucleotides read TGTGCCAGCAGCGTAGACCCTAATCGGGACAATGAGCAGTTCTTC.

The chain employs TRBV7-7 and TRBJ2-2, with a tentative D call TRBD1 (6 bases). Germline V gene lookup returns CDR1 SSHAT and CDR2 FNYEAQ (reference sequence). The CDR3 is 17 amino acids. Trimming took off 1 base at V and 0 bases at J, with 12 bases between the two ends. As DNA, the CDR3 is TGTGCCAGCAGCTTAGACACCTCAGGGGCGAACACCGGGGAGCTGTTTTTT. Encoded protein: CASSLDTSGANTGELFF.